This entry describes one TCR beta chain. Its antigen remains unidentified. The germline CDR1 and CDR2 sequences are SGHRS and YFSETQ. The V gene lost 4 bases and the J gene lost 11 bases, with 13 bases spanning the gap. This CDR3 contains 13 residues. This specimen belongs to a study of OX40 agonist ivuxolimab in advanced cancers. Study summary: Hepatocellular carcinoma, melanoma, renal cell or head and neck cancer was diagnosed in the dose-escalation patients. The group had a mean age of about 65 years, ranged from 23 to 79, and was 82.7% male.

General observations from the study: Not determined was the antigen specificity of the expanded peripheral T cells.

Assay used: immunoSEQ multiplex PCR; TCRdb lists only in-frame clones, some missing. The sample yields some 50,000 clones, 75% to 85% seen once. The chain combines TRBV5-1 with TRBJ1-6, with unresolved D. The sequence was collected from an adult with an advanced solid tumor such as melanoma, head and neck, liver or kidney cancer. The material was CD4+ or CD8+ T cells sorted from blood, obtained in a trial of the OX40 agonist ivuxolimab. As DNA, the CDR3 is TGCGCCAGCAGCGGCGGAGATACGACACCCCTCCACTTT. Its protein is CASSGGDTTPLHF.